One TCR beta chain is described in this entry. Its target is unknown. Other nucleotide sequences from this sample produce the same CDR3. V was pared by 3 bases and J by 1 base, with 8 bases between. The CDR3 runs to 13 residues. Germline lookup yields CDR1 SGHNT and CDR2 YYREEE (reference sequence). This specimen comes from a study of shared clonotypes between healthy human individuals. For the study at large: In total, the donors were a couple of women and a few men aged 18 to 49. Donors had three CD4 naive, three CD4 memory, two CD8 naive and one CD8 memory plate apiece.

TCRdb's copy holds only in-frame clones and misses some; the assay was immunoSEQ multiplex PCR. This sample yields 2.3 million or so clones, of which more than 85% are seen a single time; about 0.39% belongs to the top ten. Study-level results: Few donors restricted represented genetic and exposure-history diversity.

The source is a man aged 18 to 30 in good health. Some clones in this sample may be carry-over from other donors' samples. Material: naive CD4+ T cells from PBMCs. The subset was: CD45RA+ positively selected. The chain uses TRBV5-4 and TRBJ2-7; D unresolved. The CDR3 DNA is TGTGCCAGCAGCTCGCCTGGGTCCTACGAGCAGTACTTC. Protein sequence: CASSSPGSYEQYF.